This is a list of T cell receptor beta chains from one sample in a study of shared clonotypes between healthy human individuals. The assay was immunoSEQ multiplex PCR, and TCRdb's table has in-frame clones only and misses some. The sample carries some 1.5 million clones, approximately 96% recorded once. Sequences were obtained from naive CD4+ T cells sorted from blood. The receptors shown here come from a man aged 30 to 45 in good health. CDR3s include the opening cysteine and the closing phenylalanine or tryptophan. Each record gives: J gene, V gene, clone size, D gene, CDR3 protein, CDR3 DNA. A D gene is named only where the DNA matches it firmly. Clone size is stated in some rows and not others, as once, few, many or a class when expanded.

TRBJ2-5 | TRBV5-4 | . | . | CASSLGVADKGGTQYF | TGTGCCAGCAGCTTGGGGGTAGCGGATAAGGGTGGGACCCAGTACTTC
TRBJ2-7 | TRBV18 | . | . | CASSPLSLSYEQYF | TGTGCCAGCTCACCACTGTCATTATCCTACGAGCAGTACTTC
TRBJ1-4 | TRBV5-1 | . | TRBD1 | CASRETGGVEKLFF | TGCGCCAGCAGAGAGACAGGGGGCGTTGAAAAACTGTTTTTT
TRBJ2-7 | TRBV6-5 | . | TRBD2 | CASRMTSGYEQYF | TGTGCCAGCAGGATGACTAGCGGCTACGAGCAGTACTTC
TRBJ1-4 | TRBV2 | . | . | CASTTGPGNEKLFF | TGTGCCAGCACAACGGGACCTGGTAATGAAAAACTGTTTTTT
TRBJ2-1 | TRBV7-9 | . | . | CASSKSETPANEQFF | TGTGCCAGCAGCAAAAGTGAGACTCCCGCCAATGAGCAGTTCTTC
TRBJ1-5 | TRBV6-5 | . | . | CASSYPGNQPQHF | TGTGCCAGCAGTTACCCCGGGAATCAGCCCCAGCATTTT
TRBJ2-7 | TRBV6-5 | . | . | CASSYSTLVYEQYF | TGTGCCAGCAGTTACTCGACACTTGTCTACGAGCAGTACTTC
TRBJ2-7 | TRBV28 | . | . | CASSSIRGIYSYEQYF | TGTGCCAGCAGTTCGATCAGGGGAATATACTCCTACGAGCAGTACTTC
TRBJ2-7 | TRBV27 | . | TRBD2 | CASRLSGVGINYEQYF | TGTGCCAGCAGACTAAGCGGGGTAGGGATAAACTACGAGCAGTACTTC
TRBJ1-5 | TRBV19 | . | TRBD1 | CASGPGQGNQPQHF | TGTGCCAGTGGACCGGGACAGGGCAATCAGCCCCAGCATTTT
TRBJ1-1 | TRBV6-6 | . | . | CASSYPEGAESERAFF | TGTGCCAGCAGTTACCCGGAAGGGGCGGAATCCGAAAGAGCTTTCTTT
TRBJ1-5 | TRBV19 | . | TRBD1 | CASSTDRVGNQPQHF | TGTGCCAGTAGTACCGACAGGGTTGGCAATCAGCCCCAGCATTTT
TRBJ2-2 | TRBV2 | . | TRBD2 | CASQGLQDTGELFF | TGTGCCAGCCAGGGACTACAAGACACCGGGGAGCTGTTTTTT
TRBJ2-5 | TRBV5-5 | . | . | CASSWGTGPQETQYF | TGTGCCAGCAGCTGGGGAACAGGACCCCAAGAGACCCAGTACTTC
TRBJ2-1 | TRBV9 | . | . | CASSSHPTGSSYNEQFF | TGTGCCAGCAGCTCACACCCGACTGGTAGCTCCTACAATGAGCAGTTCTTC
TRBJ2-7 | TRBV28 | . | TRBD2 | CASSGGSGRRYEQYF | TGTGCCAGCAGTGGGGGGAGCGGGAGACGGTACGAGCAGTACTTC
TRBJ2-5 | TRBV10-1 | . | TRBD2 | CASSESLTSGRETQYF | TGCGCCAGCAGTGAGTCGCTTACTAGCGGGAGGGAGACCCAGTACTTC
TRBJ1-5 | TRBV30 | few | . | CAWSAGSNQPQHF | TGTGCCTGGAGTGCTGGGAGCAATCAGCCCCAGCATTTT
TRBJ1-5 | TRBV5-1 | . | . | CASSADPNEGNQPQHF | TGCGCCAGCAGCGCAGACCCGAATGAGGGGAATCAGCCCCAGCATTTT
TRBJ2-1 | TRBV5-4 | . | TRBD1 | CASSLTLRQGINEQFF | TGTGCCAGCAGCCTCACTTTGAGACAGGGAATCAATGAGCAGTTCTTC
TRBJ2-1 | TRBV5-1 | . | . | CASSLYLSGNNEQFF | TGCGCCAGCAGCTTGTACCTATCGGGTAACAATGAGCAGTTCTTC
TRBJ2-2 | TRBV6-6 | . | TRBD2 | CASRRTRSTGELFF | TGTGCCAGCAGGAGGACTAGAAGTACCGGGGAGCTGTTTTTT
TRBJ2-1 | TRBV5-1 | . | TRBD2 | CASSLRTSGIMNEQFF | TGCGCCAGCAGCCTACGGACTAGCGGGATAATGAATGAGCAGTTCTTC
TRBJ1-5 | TRBV11-2 | once | . | CASSQGPQWPQHF | TGTGCCAGCAGTCAGGGCCCACAATGGCCCCAGCATTTT
TRBJ2-2 | TRBV6-1 | . | . | CASRPVANTGELFF | TGTGCCAGCAGGCCAGTCGCGAACACCGGGGAGCTGTTTTTT
TRBJ1-1 | TRBV13 | few | . | CASSLDLSSF | TGTGCCAGCAGCTTAGATCTTTCCTCCTTT
TRBJ2-1 | TRBV28 | . | TRBD1 | CASSTPGQGVYNEQFF | TGTGCCAGCAGTACACCCGGACAGGGCGTCTACAATGAGCAGTTCTTC
TRBJ1-3 | TRBV7-8 | . | TRBD1 | CASSWDRGGNTIYF | TGTGCCAGCAGCTGGGACAGGGGTGGCAACACCATATATTTT
TRBJ1-2 | TRBV5-5 | . | . | CASSTRGALNYGYTF | TGTGCCAGCAGCACCAGGGGAGCATTGAACTATGGCTACACCTTC
TRBJ1-4 | TRBV10-1 | . | TRBD1 | CASSDRVDEKLFF | TGCGCCAGTTCCGACAGGGTCGATGAAAAACTGTTTTTT
TRBJ2-2 | TRBV5-8 | . | . | CASSRRVGTTGELFF | TGTGCCAGCAGCCGGCGGGTAGGGACTACCGGGGAGCTGTTTTTT
TRBJ2-5 | TRBV5-5 | once | . | CASSPRGAGQKQETQYF | TGTGCCAGCAGCCCTCGGGGCGCGGGACAAAAGCAAGAGACCCAGTACTTC
TRBJ2-3 | TRBV25-1 | . | . | CASMPGDGPTDTQYF | TGTGCCAGCATGCCCGGGGACGGACCCACAGATACGCAGTATTTT
TRBJ1-1 | TRBV2 | . | TRBD1 | CASSVQGAMNTEAFF | TGTGCCAGCAGTGTGCAGGGGGCCATGAACACTGAAGCTTTCTTT
TRBJ2-7 | TRBV5-8 | . | . | CASSLEVRYEQYF | TGTGCCAGCAGCTTGGAAGTCAGGTACGAGCAGTACTTC
TRBJ1-1 | TRBV18 | few | . | CASSIRGGFTEAFF | TGTGCCAGCTCAATTAGGGGAGGGTTCACTGAAGCTTTCTTT
TRBJ2-3 | TRBV27 | once | . | CASSLQLIAAADTQYF | TGTGCCAGCAGTCTCCAACTCATAGCGGCCGCAGATACGCAGTATTTT
TRBJ1-5 | TRBV28 | . | . | CASSLQPANQPQHF | TGTGCCAGCAGTTTACAGCCCGCAAATCAGCCCCAGCATTTT
TRBJ2-6 | TRBV30 | . | TRBD1 | CASKPVPGQVPSGANVLTF | TGTGCCTCTAAGCCTGTACCGGGACAGGTCCCCTCTGGGGCCAACGTCCTGACTTTC